Listed below are T cell receptor beta chains from one sample, sequenced in a study of cytomegalovirus exposure and HLA in healthy donors. The data were produced by immunoSEQ multiplex PCR, yet TCRdb's version contains in-frame clones alone and is incomplete. The table includes 120,000 or so clones, 60% to 80% detected once. The sample taken for sequencing was PBMCs. These receptors originate from a man aged 45 to 65 in good health and CMV-seropositive. The CDR3 runs from the conserved cysteine through the conserved F or W. D genes are given only for firm matches. Rows may omit the clone size; those that give it use once, few, many or a size class.

v_gene	j_gene	abundance	d_gene	CDR3aa	CDR3nt
TRBV19	TRBJ1-5	once	-	CASSILTGSGSQPQHF	TGTGCCAGTAGTATTTTAACAGGGTCGGGATCTCAGCCCCAGCATTTT
TRBV29-1	TRBJ2-7	-	TRBD2	CSVGASGLSSYEQYF	TGCAGCGTTGGAGCTAGCGGTCTAAGCTCCTACGAGCAGTACTTC
TRBV15	TRBJ2-1	-	TRBD2	CATSSFRTSGRYNEQFF	TGTGCCACCAGCAGCTTCCGGACTAGCGGGAGGTACAATGAGCAGTTCTTC
TRBV10-1	TRBJ1-1	-	-	CASSGQVGTEAFF	TGCGCCAGCAGTGGACAGGTGGGCACTGAAGCTTTCTTT
TRBV29-1	TRBJ2-1	-	TRBD2	CSVEGLVASGSNNEQFF	TGCAGCGTTGAAGGTTTGGTGGCTAGCGGGAGTAACAATGAGCAGTTCTTC
TRBV30	TRBJ1-1	-	TRBD1	CAWSVRTGVTEAFF	TGTGCCTGGAGTGTACGGACAGGGGTCACTGAAGCTTTCTTT
TRBV5-5	TRBJ2-4	-	TRBD2	CASSGTSGRNIQYF	TGTGCCAGCAGTGGGACTAGCGGTCGAAACATTCAGTACTTC
TRBV7-3	TRBJ1-1	-	-	CASSSSGVGTEAFF	TGTGCCAGCAGCTCCTCAGGGGTAGGGACTGAAGCTTTCTTT
TRBV11-2	TRBJ2-2	-	-	CASSLRSLGNTGELFF	TGTGCCAGCAGCTTAAGGTCCCTAGGGAACACCGGGGAGCTGTTTTTT
TRBV6-6	TRBJ2-7	few	TRBD2	CASSRGLAGTYEQYF	TGTGCCAGCAGCCGGGGACTAGCGGGGACCTACGAGCAGTACTTC
TRBV11-1	TRBJ2-7	few	TRBD2	CASSFPPRGLASEQYF	TGTGCCAGCAGCTTCCCACCCCGAGGACTAGCGTCCGAGCAGTACTTC
TRBV7-2	TRBJ2-7	-	TRBD1	CASSLAPGQGARSYEQYF	TGTGCCAGCAGCTTAGCGCCGGGACAGGGGGCCCGCTCCTACGAGCAGTACTTC
TRBV18	TRBJ1-2	-	TRBD1	CASSPGQSDGYTF	TGTGCCAGCTCCCCGGGACAGAGCGATGGCTACACCTTC